A single sample is the source of the 18 T cell receptor beta chains below, sequenced in a study of CD8 T cells in ankylosing spondylitis. MiXCR was run by TCRdb on the 5' RACE reads, yielding one entry per CDR3 protein. Altogether about 240,000 distinct CDR3 sequences are present, approximately 11% being singletons, with the ten largest covering roughly 6.8%. Sequencing input: blood, either unsorted or a sorted T cell fraction (not recorded which). All receptors derive from a male donor with ankylosing spondylitis or in good health (not recorded which).

This clonotype was seen repeatedly, ten times or more. The V call is TRBV20-1, the J call TRBJ2-5; 14 bases map to TRBD2. The V gene end was trimmed by 6 bases and the J gene end by 1 base; junction bases not matched to a gene: 4. The germline V gene encodes CDR1 DFQATT and CDR2 SNEGSKA (reference sequence). The CDR3 totals 15 residues. Here the CDR3 DNA reads TGCAGTGCCGGACTAGCGGGGGGACTCCAAGAGACCCAGTACTTC. The encoded protein is CSAGLAGGLQETQYF.

Comments on this clonotype: A much bigger clone sits one base away, suggesting this may be a read error. The chain uses TRBV28 and TRBJ1-3; D is uncertain. The CDR3 extends over 13 amino acids. Germline-derived CDR1 and CDR2 are MDHEN and SYDVKM. Here the CDR3 DNA reads TGTACCAGCAATACTGGGTCTGGAAACACCATATATTTT. Protein product: CTSNTGSGNTIYF.

This clonotype has a count of ten or more. CDR3 nucleotides: TGTGCCAGCAGGGCCGGGACTAGCTCCGGGGAGCTGTTTTTT. Its translation is CASRAGTSSGELFF. The chain uses TRBV6-1 and TRBJ2-2; 9 nucleotides match TRBD2. This CDR3 comprises 14 residues. Germline V gives CDR1 MNHNS, CDR2 SASEGT. Trimming took 6 bases from V and 6 from J; bases not matched to a gene: 5.

This clonotype was observed a single time. The J gene is TRBJ1-1, the V gene TRBV5-1; maybe TRBD1 (6 bases). Per germline, CDR1 SGHRS and CDR2 YFSETQ. The CDR3 sequence is 15 residues long. V was pared by 2 bases and J by 4 bases, with 15 bases between. The CDR3, as DNA: TGCGCCAGCAGCTTAAATTCCTCAGGGGCCACTGAAGCTTTCTTT. Translating gives CASSLNSSGATEAFF. The full variable domain, rest sourced from reference TRBV5-1 and TRBJ1-1, is KAGVTQTPRYLIKTRGQQVTLSCSPISGHRSVSWYQQTPGQGLQFLFEYFSETQRNKGNFPGRFSGRQFSNSRSEMNVSTLELGDSALYLCASSLNSSGATEAFFGQGTRLTVV.

This clonotype was recorded many times. This sequence joins TRBV27 and TRBJ2-3, with 7 positions matching TRBD2. The CDR3 is 16 residues long. With V trimmed by 4 bases and J by 2 bases, 9 bases remained unmatched. The germline V gene has CDR1 MNHEY and CDR2 SMNVEV (reference sequence). In DNA, the CDR3 is TGTGCCAGCAGTTCGACTGGCGGGAGCCTCACAGATACGCAGTATTTT. It yields the protein CASSSTGGSLTDTQYF.

In this sample, this clonotype turned up many times. J is TRBJ2-7 and V is TRBV20-1; D unresolved. CDR1 DFQATT and CDR2 SNEGSKA come from the germline V gene (reference sequence). The CDR3 contains 12 residues. Trimming pared 3 bases from V and 5 bases from J, leaving 11 bases between. The CDR3 is CSASAIFDEQYF. CDR3 sequence (DNA): TGCAGTGCTAGCGCAATTTTTGACGAGCAGTACTTC.

There are many counts of this clonotype. Here the CDR3 reads CSVGTVGEQYF. CDR3 DNA sequence: TGCAGCGTTGGAACCGTGGGCGAGCAGTACTTC. The chain links TRBV29-1 to TRBJ2-7; the D is unclear. The CDR3 totals 11 residues. Germline V CDR1 and CDR2: SQVTM, ANQGSEA. V shed 4 bases and J shed 6 bases, with 10 bases lying between them.

The V and J genes are TRBV6-1 and TRBJ1-6; D call uncertain. V was trimmed by 4 bases and J by 10 bases, leaving 17 bases between them. The CDR3 has 15 amino acids. The germline V gene has CDR1 MNHNS and CDR2 SASEGT. This CDR3 is CASSVQSARTSPLHF. The CDR3 nucleotides are TGTGCCAGCAGTGTCCAGTCTGCACGCACCTCACCCCTCCACTTT.

This clonotype was found many times. V usage is TRBV15 and J usage is TRBJ2-1; D is unclear. V lost 4 bases, J lost 0 bases, and 10 bases lay in between. Germline V lookup: CDR1 LNHNV, CDR2 YYDKDF (reference sequence). This CDR3 has 15 amino acids. The CDR3 sequence: CATSKTRSSYNEQFF. CDR3 DNA sequence: TGTGCCACCAGCAAAACACGGAGCTCCTACAATGAGCAGTTCTTC.

This clonotype occurred a few times. The chain carries TRBV9 and TRBJ2-5, with D tentatively TRBD1 (6 bases). Germline CDR1 reads SGDLS; CDR2 reads YYNGEE. There are 13 residues in the CDR3. Trimming pared 7 bases from V and 0 bases from J, leaving 10 bases between. The CDR3 DNA is TGTGCCAGCGGCGGACAGAACCAAGAGACCCAGTACTTC. Translated: CASGGQNQETQYF.

This clonotype was observed at least ten times. V gene TRBV24-1 combines with J gene TRBJ2-3; TRBD1 is a possible D gene (7 bases). V dropped 9 bases and J dropped 0 bases, with 15 bases sitting between them. Germline-derived CDR1 and CDR2 are KGHDR and SFDVKD. This CDR3 is built from 15 residues. The CDR3 region is CATWRDRTSTDTQYF. The DNA for the CDR3 is TGTGCCACCTGGAGGGACAGAACTAGCACAGATACGCAGTATTTT.

This clonotype was seen at least ten times. The rearrangement links TRBV25-1 to TRBJ2-1, with TRBD2 as a possible D gene (6 bases). The CDR3 runs to 16 residues. Trimming pared 2 bases from V and 3 bases from J, leaving 14 bases between. In germline, CDR1 is MGHDK, CDR2 SYGVNS. CDR3 DNA sequence: TGTGCCAGCAGTGAACGGGACTCCCGTCACTACAATGAGCAGTTCTTC. It codes for CASSERDSRHYNEQFF.

This clonotype has at least ten counts. The CDR3, as DNA: TGTGCCAGCAGTATTATGTCGGGGGGAGCCTACGAGCAGTACTTC. Its protein is CASSIMSGGAYEQYF. V and J are TRBV7-2 and TRBJ2-7; 7 bases agree with TRBD2. Germline values: CDR1 SGHTA, CDR2 FQGNSA. The CDR3 totals 15 residues. The junction had 10 bases not matched to a gene; V was cut back by 6 bases and J by 2 bases.

This clonotype was picked up many times. The chain carries TRBV7-8 and TRBJ2-7; D ambiguous. CDR1 and CDR2 from the germline V gene are SGHVS and FQNEAQ. Trimming took 8 bases from V and 6 from J, leaving 5 bases between them. CDR3 length: 9 residues. CDR3 sequence (DNA): TGTGCCAGCCCCACCGAGCAGTACTTC. It specifies CASPTEQYF.

The chain recombines TRBV6-1 with TRBJ1-3, with TRBD1 identical over 9 bases. This CDR3 comprises 15 residues. V was clipped by 6 bases and J by 4 bases; unmatched bases: 7. The germline gives CDR1 MNHNS, CDR2 SASEGT. This CDR3 reads CASRTGTGYGNTIYF. CDR3 DNA: TGTGCCAGCAGGACCGGGACAGGGTACGGAAACACCATATATTTT.

This clonotype turned up a few times. V gene TRBV10-1 combines with J gene TRBJ2-7, with TRBD2 matching over 8 bases. Losses at the gene ends were 2 bases for V and 1 base for J; bases not matched to a gene: 4. The germline gives CDR1 WNHNN, CDR2 SYGVQD (reference sequence). The CDR3 has 15 amino acids. The CDR3 bases are TGCGCCAGCAGTGAGGGGCGGGGGGAATCCTACGAGCAGTACTTC. Translated, it gives CASSEGRGESYEQYF.

This clonotype turned up a few times. The chain is built from TRBV20-1 and TRBJ2-7, with 10 bases fitting TRBD1. V lost 2 bases, J lost 5 bases, and 3 bases stayed unmatched. Germline V gene lookup returns CDR1 DFQATT and CDR2 SNEGSKA (reference sequence). This CDR3 region has 13 residues. The CDR3 region has the DNA TGCAGTGCTAGAAGACAGGGGGCGAACGAGCAGTACTTC. Encoded protein: CSARRQGANEQYF.

This clonotype was found many times. This sequence joins TRBV5-1 and TRBJ2-1, with 10 bases aligning to TRBD2. The junction had 4 bases not matched to a gene; V was cut back by 1 base and J by 0 bases. The CDR3 sequence is 17 residues long. CDR1 is SGHRS, CDR2 YFSETQ, per germline. The CDR3 sequence is CASSLRPSGGSYNEQFF. The DNA of the CDR3 is TGCGCCAGCAGCTTGAGGCCTAGCGGGGGCTCCTACAATGAGCAGTTCTTC.